This T cell receptor beta chain was documented in a study of T cells in Graves' hyperthyroidism and ophthalmopathy. Across the study: The authors collected peripheral blood at initial diagnosis, before any treatment.

The J segment lost 0 bases and the V segment lost 10 bases, leaving 3 bases of the junction unmatched. CDR3 size: 13 residues. Germline values: CDR1 SNHLY, CDR2 FYNNEI. Participants, patients aged 18 to 65, had newly diagnosed hyperthyroidism with a duration under 2 months. RNA transcripts served as the template for amplifying TCR beta CDR3 regions. RT-PCR in the first round (using the HTBI primer set) targeted the TCR CDR3. TCRdb re-analysed the multiplex PCR reads in MiXCR, keeping a single row per CDR3 protein. The top ten clones hold approximately 7.5% of a sample with some 440,000 distinct CDR3 sequences, approximately 14% of them seen once. In its sample, this clonotype was seen many times.

The clonotype comes from a woman aged 18-29 years with Graves' hyperthyroidism. Sample: blood. This rearrangement joins TRBV2 to TRBJ2-1; 7 positions agree with TRBD1. CDR3 residues: CATRDSSYNEQFF. In DNA, the CDR3 is TGTGCCACCCGGGACAGCTCCTACAATGAGCAGTTCTTC.